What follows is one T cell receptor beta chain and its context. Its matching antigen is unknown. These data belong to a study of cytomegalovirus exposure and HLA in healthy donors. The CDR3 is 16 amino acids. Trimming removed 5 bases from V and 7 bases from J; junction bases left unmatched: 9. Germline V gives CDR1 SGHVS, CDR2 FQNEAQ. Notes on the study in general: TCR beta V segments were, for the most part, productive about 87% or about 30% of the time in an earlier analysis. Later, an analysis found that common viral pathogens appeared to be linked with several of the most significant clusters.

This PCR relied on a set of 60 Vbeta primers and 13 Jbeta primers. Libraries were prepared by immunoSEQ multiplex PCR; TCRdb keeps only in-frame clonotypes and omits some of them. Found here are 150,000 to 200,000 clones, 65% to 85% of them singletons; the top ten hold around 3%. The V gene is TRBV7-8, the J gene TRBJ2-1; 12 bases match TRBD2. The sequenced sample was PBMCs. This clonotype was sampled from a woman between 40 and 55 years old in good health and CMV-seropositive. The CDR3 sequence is CASSPPLAGGLNEQFF. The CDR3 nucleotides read TGTGCCAGCAGCCCCCCCCTAGCGGGGGGGCTTAATGAGCAGTTCTTC.